The 32 T cell receptor beta chains in this list originate from one sample, sequenced in a study of shared clonotypes between healthy human individuals. TCRdb keeps only in-frame clones here, not all; method: immunoSEQ multiplex PCR. Among about 1,900,000 clones, about 95% were seen once, and the ten largest hold roughly 1.2%. Positive CCR7 selection of CD45RO-negative cells yielded the naive CD8 cells, and terminally differentiated effector memory CD45RA+ cells were excluded. Sequencing was carried out using naive CD8+ T cells sorted from blood. The receptor set was obtained from a man aged 18 to 35 in good health.

This clone was detected once. The chain has TRBV5-4 and TRBJ2-7, with TRBD2 matching over 8 bases. Germline loops: CDR1 SGHNT, CDR2 YYREEE (reference sequence). After removal of 0 bases from V and 2 bases from J, the junction contained 7 bases not matched to a gene. CDR3 length: 16 amino acids. This CDR3 is CASSLGSGGAPYEQYF. The DNA of the CDR3 is TGTGCCAGCAGCTTGGGATCCGGGGGGGCCCCCTACGAGCAGTACTTC.

V is TRBV29-1 and J is TRBJ2-7; TRBD1 might be the D (6 bases). The CDR3 is 14 amino acids. The germline V gene encodes CDR1 SQVTM and CDR2 ANQGSEA. Between the trimmed V and J ends, which lost 4 bases and 1 base, there was a span of 14 bases. This CDR3 is CSVGQAAMSYEQYF. DNA for the CDR3: TGCAGCGTTGGACAGGCCGCCATGTCCTACGAGCAGTACTTC.

This chain connects TRBV10-2 to TRBJ2-7; 15 bases fit TRBD2. The CDR3 is 14 residues long. The germline V gene encodes CDR1 WSHSY and CDR2 SAAADI. The V and J ends lost 8 bases and 3 bases, in that order; junction bases with no gene match: 2. The CDR3, as DNA: TGCGCCAGCGGACTAGCGGGAGGGGTCTACGAGCAGTACTTC. This sequence encodes CASGLAGGVYEQYF.

This clone was counted once. The chain recombines TRBV5-4 with TRBJ2-1; no definite D call. CDR3 length equals 15 residues. V lost 2 bases, J lost 0 bases, and 9 bases lay in between. Germline CDR1 reads SGHNT; CDR2 reads YYREEE (reference sequence). The CDR3 DNA sequence: TGTGCCAGCAGCTTCTGGGTCAGCTCCTACAATGAGCAGTTCTTC. This gives the protein CASSFWVSSYNEQFF. Together with reference TRBV5-4 and TRBJ2-1, the CDR3 gives the full variable domain: ETGVTQSPTHLIKTRGQQVTLRCSSQSGHNTVSWYQQALGQGPQFIFQYYREEENGRGNFPPRFSGLQFPNYSSELNVNALELDDSALYLCASSFWVSSYNEQFFGPGTRLTVL.

The rearrangement uses TRBV27 and TRBJ1-1; 7 bases match TRBD1. The CDR3 contains 14 residues. Trimming removed 6 bases from V and 4 bases from J; junction bases left unmatched: 8. In germline, CDR1 is MNHEY, CDR2 SMNVEV (reference sequence). CDR3 DNA: TGTGCCAGCAGGGCAGGGGGTGGGGGCACTGAAGCTTTCTTT. Its protein is CASRAGGGGTEAFF.

CDR3 DNA sequence: TGTGCCAGCAGCCTGGACAGGGCAGTTCTGCGCTACAATGAGCAGTTCTTC. Its translation: CASSLDRAVLRYNEQFF. The chain has TRBV5-7 and TRBJ2-1; 8 bases line up with TRBD1. TRBV5-7 qualifies as an ORF whose function is uncertain. The ends lost 4 bases at V and 3 bases at J; junction bases unmatched: 12. The CDR3 loop spans 17 amino acids.

The chain is built from TRBV7-9 and TRBJ1-1; 7 positions agree with TRBD1. This CDR3 is 15 amino acids long. The junction had 8 bases not matched to a gene; V was cut back by 1 base and J by 6 bases. CDR1 and CDR2 (germline): SEHNR, FQNEAQ (reference sequence). The CDR3 DNA follows: TGTGCCAGCAGCTTAGTAGGTCGGCAGGGGGCTGAAGCTTTCTTT. This encodes CASSLVGRQGAEAFF.

About this clone: Within the sample, other DNA sequences also encode this same CDR3. The chain is built from TRBV7-9 and TRBJ2-2; D unclear. Germline V lookup: CDR1 SEHNR, CDR2 FQNEAQ (reference sequence). Trimming left V 5 bases short and J 1 base short, with 5 bases between. The length of the CDR3 is 13 residues. In nucleotides, the CDR3 is TGTGCCAGCAGCCCTCAGAACACCGGGGAGCTGTTTTTT. Protein: CASSPQNTGELFF.

The genes are TRBV4-1 and TRBJ2-7; D is unclear. Per the germline V gene, CDR1 is MGHRA and CDR2 is YSYEKL. Trimming cost V 2 bases and J 3 bases, with 8 bases left between them. CDR3 size: 13 residues. CDR3 in DNA: TGCGCCAGCAGCCAAATGGTAGACTACGAGCAGTACTTC. Translation: CASSQMVDYEQYF.

This clone was counted once. This sequence joins TRBV5-6 and TRBJ1-4, with TRBD1 matching over 8 bases. The J segment lost 6 bases and the V segment lost 3 bases, leaving 16 bases of the junction unmatched. Germline CDR1 SGHDT, CDR2 YYEEEE. The CDR3 extends over 18 amino acids. The CDR3 sequence: CASSSTGTGRWEDEKLFF. DNA for the CDR3: TGTGCCAGCAGCTCAACCGGGACAGGTCGGTGGGAAGATGAAAAACTGTTTTTT.

Concerning this clone: Other DNA sequences in the sample encode the same CDR3. The V gene is TRBV9, the J gene TRBJ2-7; 9 nucleotides line up with TRBD1. With V trimmed by 3 bases and J by 2 bases, 6 bases remained unmatched. This CDR3 spans 15 amino acids. Germline V gene sequence: CDR1 SGDLS, CDR2 YYNGEE. CDR3 sequence (DNA): TGTGCCAGCAGCGCGGGACAGGGAGCCCCCTACGAGCAGTACTTC. Its protein is CASSAGQGAPYEQYF.

This rearrangement joins TRBV29-1 to TRBJ2-3, with 8 bases that match TRBD2. Germline CDR1 and CDR2: SQVTM and ANQGSEA. The CDR3 spans 18 residues. The V gene end was trimmed by 4 bases and the J gene end by 2 bases; junction bases not matched to a gene: 17. CDR3 DNA sequence: TGCAGCGTTGTTGCTCGGGAGGGGTCCGGGAGTTACACAGATACGCAGTATTTT. Translated: CSVVAREGSGSYTDTQYF.

The gene calls are TRBV2 and TRBJ1-2; weak D call: TRBD1 (5 bases). The CDR3 totals 12 residues. The V end lost 6 bases, the J end lost 6 bases, and 11 bases lay between the germline ends. Germline assignment: CDR1 SNHLY and CDR2 FYNNEI. DNA of the CDR3: TGTGCCAGCAGATGGACGGGGGATGGCTACACCTTC. Encoded protein: CASRWTGDGYTF.

The chain has TRBV2 and TRBJ2-1, with D hard to call. Trimming cost V 2 bases and J 0 bases, with 11 bases left between them. The length of the CDR3 is 16 residues. CDR1 and CDR2 (germline): SNHLY, FYNNEI. CDR3 loop: CASSETPDSSYNEQFF. CDR3 DNA sequence: TGTGCCAGCAGTGAAACCCCGGATAGCTCCTACAATGAGCAGTTCTTC.

The table lists this clone with a count of one. This rearrangement joins TRBV18 to TRBJ1-1; D is uncertain. CDR3 length equals 14 residues. The ends were cut back, 5 bases at V and 3 bases at J, with 13 bases in the middle. In germline, CDR1 is KGHSH, CDR2 LQKENI. The CDR3 DNA is TGTGCCAGCTCATTGTCAGATGAGGACACTGAAGCTTTCTTT. Translated: CASSLSDEDTEAFF.

J is TRBJ2-5 and V is TRBV4-1; 7 bases line up with TRBD1. The length of the CDR3 is 18 residues. From germline, CDR1 is MGHRA and CDR2 YSYEKL. With 5 bases clipped from V and 1 base from J, the junction kept 16 bases outside the gene matches. The CDR3 is CASSSLGQTTNFQETQYF. The CDR3, as DNA: TGCGCCAGCAGCTCCTTGGGACAGACCACCAATTTCCAAGAGACCCAGTACTTC.

The chain combines TRBV4-1 with TRBJ2-7; D gene ambiguous. V was cut by 5 bases and J by 2 bases, with 13 bases left in between. The germline CDR1 and CDR2 sequences are MGHRA and YSYEKL. The CDR3 length is 14 residues. CDR3 sequence (DNA): TGCGCCAGCAGCGTACCGGGCTCCACCTACGAGCAGTACTTC. Translation gives CASSVPGSTYEQYF.

The chain recombines TRBV27 with TRBJ2-7; 10 nucleotides match TRBD2. CDR1 is MNHEY, CDR2 SMNVEV, per germline (reference sequence). The CDR3 loop spans 16 amino acids. Trimming at V came to 0 bases and at J to 2 bases, leaving 4 bases not matched to a gene. Here the CDR3 DNA reads TGTGCCAGCAGTTTATCAAGCGGGAGGGTTCCCTACGAGCAGTACTTC. It specifies CASSLSSGRVPYEQYF.

V and J are TRBV10-3 and TRBJ2-7; a weak D match, TRBD1 (5 bases). Trimming took off 3 bases at V and 1 base at J, with 7 bases between the two ends. The CDR3 sequence is 13 residues long. Looked up from germline, CDR1 is ENHRY and CDR2 is SYGVKD. CDR3 residues: CAISEQESYEQYF. The CDR3 DNA reads TGTGCCATCAGTGAACAGGAATCCTACGAGCAGTACTTC.

On this clone: Other nucleotide sequences in the sample specify the same CDR3. V and J are TRBV19 and TRBJ2-7, with D tentatively TRBD2 (6 bases). Per germline, CDR1 LNHDA and CDR2 SQIVND (reference sequence). Trimming took off 3 bases at V and 2 bases at J, with 11 bases between the two ends. This CDR3 is built from 14 residues. CDR3 DNA sequence: TGTGCCAGTAGTATGGGCGCGGGAACCTACGAGCAGTACTTC. This gives the protein CASSMGAGTYEQYF.

This chain connects TRBV2 to TRBJ1-3; no reliable D call. This CDR3 spans 16 amino acids. Germline V gene sequence: CDR1 SNHLY, CDR2 FYNNEI. The V end lost 1 base, the J end lost 0 bases, and 10 bases lay between the germline ends. Here the CDR3 reads CASSEDRGTSGNTIYF. In nucleotides, the CDR3 is TGTGCCAGCAGTGAAGATCGGGGTACCTCTGGAAACACCATATATTTT. Full variable domain (remainder filled in from reference TRBV2 and TRBJ1-3): EPEVTQTPSHQVTQMGQEVILRCVPISNHLYFYWYRQILGQKVEFLVSFYNNEISEKSEIFDDQFSVERPDGSNFTLKIRSTKLEDSAMYFCASSEDRGTSGNTIYFGEGSWLTVV.

The chain employs TRBV7-9 and TRBJ2-3; tentatively, D is TRBD1 (5 bases). Trimming took 5 bases from V and 2 from J, leaving 14 bases between them. Per germline, CDR1 SEHNR and CDR2 FQNEAQ (reference sequence). CDR3 length: 15 residues. CDR3 nucleotide sequence: TGTGCCAGCAGCCTTGAGACAGACTTCACAGATACGCAGTATTTT. This sequence encodes CASSLETDFTDTQYF.

This clone appeared a single time. The chain has TRBV7-8 and TRBJ2-3; D is ambiguous. V was trimmed by 3 bases and J by 2 bases, leaving 6 bases between them. Germline V gives CDR1 SGHVS, CDR2 FQNEAQ. CDR3 length: 13 residues. CDR3 sequence reads: CASSFVVTDTQYF. The CDR3 nucleotides read TGTGCCAGCAGCTTCGTGGTCACAGATACGCAGTATTTT.

The chain has TRBV29-1 and TRBJ1-1; unclear D gene. Looked up from germline, CDR1 is SQVTM and CDR2 is ANQGSEA. Trimming removed 6 bases from V and 5 bases from J, with 16 bases in between. The CDR3 runs to 13 residues. The CDR3 reads CSVVGPGGTEAFF. In nucleotides, the CDR3 is TGCAGCGTCGTCGGGCCTGGAGGGACTGAAGCTTTCTTT.

The chain links TRBV2 to TRBJ2-7, with 7 bases identical to TRBD2. CDR1 and CDR2 (germline): SNHLY, FYNNEI. V shed 8 bases, J shed 2 bases, and the junction held 9 bases outside the gene matches. The CDR3 has 14 residues. The CDR3 reads CASSLGGRTYEQYF. The CDR3 nucleotides read TGTGCCAGCTCCCTCGGCGGGAGAACCTACGAGCAGTACTTC.

This chain connects TRBV29-1 to TRBJ2-2; 7 bases fit TRBD1. The CDR3 spans 14 residues. Germline trimming cut 6 bases from V and 1 base from J; bases unmatched to any gene: 5. Looked up from germline, CDR1 is SQVTM and CDR2 is ANQGSEA. CDR3 sequence: CSVSGQENTGELFF. The CDR3, as DNA: TGCAGCGTGTCCGGACAGGAGAACACCGGGGAGCTGTTTTTT.

This chain joins TRBV4-1 and TRBJ2-7; D is perhaps TRBD1 or TRBD2 (5 bases each). The germline CDR1 and CDR2 sequences are MGHRA and YSYEKL. The CDR3 runs to 15 residues. The V and J ends lost 2 bases and 3 bases respectively, with 14 bases between them. In DNA form, the CDR3 reads TGCGCCAGCAGCCAACCCGAGGTGGGGGACTACGAGCAGTACTTC. Translating gives CASSQPEVGDYEQYF.

The genes are TRBV12-5 and TRBJ2-1; the match to TRBD2 covers 8 bases. Germline V gene sequence: CDR1 LGHNT, CDR2 FRNRAP. The CDR3 consists of 13 residues. V shed 3 bases and J 7 bases; nucleotides not matched to a gene: 2. The CDR3 nucleotides are TGTGCTAGTGGTTTTACGGGGGGGAATGAGCAGTTCTTC. Protein: CASGFTGGNEQFF.

Of note for this clone: The junction departs from germline at one end; a sequencing error may be responsible. The chain has TRBV7-7 and TRBJ2-1; weak D call: TRBD2 (6 bases). There are 15 residues in the CDR3. Per germline, CDR1 SSHAT and CDR2 FNYEAQ (reference sequence). CDR3: CASSPLDGSYNEQFF. CDR3 nucleotides: TGTGCTAGCAGCCCCCTGGACGGGAGTTACAATGAGCAGTTCTTC.

This clone was picked up one time. The V call is TRBV27, the J call TRBJ2-7; weak D call: TRBD2 (6 bases). V was trimmed by 4 bases and J by 0 bases, leaving 13 bases between them. From germline, CDR1 is MNHEY and CDR2 SMNVEV (reference sequence). CDR3 size: 15 residues. CDR3: CASSYRDSRSYEQYF. Written as DNA, the CDR3 is TGTGCCAGCAGTTACCGGGACTCACGCTCCTACGAGCAGTACTTC.

The rearrangement joins TRBV7-9 to TRBJ1-2, with D possibly TRBD1 on 6 matching bases. Trimming pared 1 base from V and 13 bases from J, leaving 22 bases between. The CDR3 is 15 amino acids. In germline, CDR1 is SEHNR, CDR2 FQNEAQ (reference sequence). The chain's CDR3 is CASSLGGWRDNEFTF. CDR3 sequence (DNA): TGTGCCAGCAGCTTAGGGGGCTGGCGGGACAACGAATTCACCTTC.

The chain uses TRBV10-3 and TRBJ1-3; no firm D call. The V gene lost 3 bases and the J gene lost 2 bases, with 5 bases spanning the gap. Germline CDR1 reads ENHRY; CDR2 reads SYGVKD. The CDR3 has 13 amino acids. The CDR3, as DNA: TGTGCCATCAGTGATTCCGCTGGAAACACCATATATTTT. This sequence encodes CAISDSAGNTIYF.